The T cell receptor (beta chain) under discussion was sequenced for a study of cytomegalovirus exposure and HLA in healthy donors. Study-level points and caveats: High specificity and sensitivity for cytomegalovirus status were reported for the classifier. Later, an analysis found that common viral pathogens appeared to be linked with several of the most significant clusters. In vitro work confirmed that a few CMV-associated chains recognize CMV antigens.

CDR3 length equals 14 residues. J gave up 6 bases and V 3 bases, and 10 bases lay outside the gene matches. Germline V lookup: CDR1 GTSNPN, CDR2 SVGIG (reference sequence). In regard to this clone: Its antigen is undetermined.

It was with 60 Vbeta and 13 Jbeta primers that the PCR ran. Only in-frame clones appear in the TCRdb table, and some are missing; sequencing was by immunoSEQ multiplex PCR. The table shows 150,000 to 200,000 clones, with about 80% occurring only once. This TCR came from a woman aged 18-29 years in good health and CMV-seropositive. The chain carries TRBV30 and TRBJ2-5; 7 bases align to TRBD2. The sequencing sample was made of PBMCs. The CDR3, as DNA: TGTGCCTGGAGCCAACCCGCGGGGGTCAAGACCCAGTACTTC. Residues: CAWSQPAGVKTQYF. Full variable domain (outside the CDR3, taken from reference TRBV30 and TRBJ2-5): SQTIHQWPATLVQPVGSPLSLECTVEGTSNPNLYWYRQAAGRGLQLLFYSVGIGQISSEVPQNLSASRPQDRQFILSSKKLLLSDSGFYLCAWSQPAGVKTQYFGPGTRLLVL.